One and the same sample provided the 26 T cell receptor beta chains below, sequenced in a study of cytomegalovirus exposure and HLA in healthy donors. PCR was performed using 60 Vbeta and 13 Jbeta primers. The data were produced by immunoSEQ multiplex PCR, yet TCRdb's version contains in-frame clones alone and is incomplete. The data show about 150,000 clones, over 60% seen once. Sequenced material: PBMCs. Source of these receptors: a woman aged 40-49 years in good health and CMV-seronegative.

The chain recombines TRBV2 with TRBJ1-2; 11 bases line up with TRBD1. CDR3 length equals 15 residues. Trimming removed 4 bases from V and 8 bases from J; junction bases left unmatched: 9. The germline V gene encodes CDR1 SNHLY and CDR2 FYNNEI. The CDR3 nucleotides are TGTGCCAGCAGTGGGGTGGGACAGGGGGTTCACGGCTACACCTTC. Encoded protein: CASSGVGQGVHGYTF.

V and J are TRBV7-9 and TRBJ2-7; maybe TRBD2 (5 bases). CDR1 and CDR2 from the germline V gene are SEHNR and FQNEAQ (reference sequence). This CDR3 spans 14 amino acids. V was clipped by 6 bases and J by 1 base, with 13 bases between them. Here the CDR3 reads CASRPNTGSYEQYF. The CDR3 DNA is TGTGCCAGCAGACCCAACACGGGGTCCTACGAGCAGTACTTC.

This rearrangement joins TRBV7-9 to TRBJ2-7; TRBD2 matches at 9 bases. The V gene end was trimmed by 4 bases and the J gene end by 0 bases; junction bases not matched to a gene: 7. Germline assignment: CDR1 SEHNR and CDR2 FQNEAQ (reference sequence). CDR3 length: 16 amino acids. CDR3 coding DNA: TGTGCCAGCAGCTCCTCGGAGCGGGAGGTCTCCTACGAGCAGTACTTC. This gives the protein CASSSSEREVSYEQYF.

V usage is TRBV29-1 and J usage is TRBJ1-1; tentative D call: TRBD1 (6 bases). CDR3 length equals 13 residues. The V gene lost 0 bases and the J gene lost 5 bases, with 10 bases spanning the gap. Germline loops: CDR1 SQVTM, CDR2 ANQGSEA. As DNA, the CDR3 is TGCAGCGTTGAAGAGGGGGGGCGGACTGAAGCTTTCTTT. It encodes CSVEEGGRTEAFF.

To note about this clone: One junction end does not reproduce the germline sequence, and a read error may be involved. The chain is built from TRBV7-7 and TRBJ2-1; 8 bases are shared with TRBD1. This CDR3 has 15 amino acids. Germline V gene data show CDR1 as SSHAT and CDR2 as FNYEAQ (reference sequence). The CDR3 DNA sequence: TGTGCTAGCAGCTCGACAGGGGCGTCATACAATGAGCAGTTCTTC. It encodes CASSSTGASYNEQFF.

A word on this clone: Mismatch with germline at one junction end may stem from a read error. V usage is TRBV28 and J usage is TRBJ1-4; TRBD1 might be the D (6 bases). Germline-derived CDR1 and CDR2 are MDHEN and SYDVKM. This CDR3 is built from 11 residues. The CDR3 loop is CASSLRDNVRF. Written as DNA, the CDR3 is TGTGCCAGCAGTTTACGGGACAATGTCCGTTTT.

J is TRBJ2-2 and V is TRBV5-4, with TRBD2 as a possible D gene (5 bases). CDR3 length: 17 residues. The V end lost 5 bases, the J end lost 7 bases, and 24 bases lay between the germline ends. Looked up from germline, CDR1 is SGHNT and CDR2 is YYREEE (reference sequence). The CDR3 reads CASRFRRTPYPDGELFF. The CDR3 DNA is TGTGCCAGCAGATTCCGGAGGACCCCGTATCCGGACGGGGAGCTGTTTTTT.

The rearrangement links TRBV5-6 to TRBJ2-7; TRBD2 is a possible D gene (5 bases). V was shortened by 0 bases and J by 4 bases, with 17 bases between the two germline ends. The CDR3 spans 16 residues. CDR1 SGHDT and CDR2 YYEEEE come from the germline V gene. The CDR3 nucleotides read TGTGCCAGCAGCTTGGCGGGGTTTTCCTCGTTTTACGAGCAGTACTTC. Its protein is CASSLAGFSSFYEQYF.

DNA for the CDR3: TGTGCCAGCAGTGGGTTTCCAGGAAACTATGGCTACACCTTC. Translating gives CASSGFPGNYGYTF. The chain employs TRBV2 and TRBJ1-2, with no clear D. CDR3 size: 14 residues. The germline CDR1 and CDR2 sequences are SNHLY and FYNNEI. The V end lost 4 bases, the J end lost 2 bases, and 11 bases lay between the germline ends.

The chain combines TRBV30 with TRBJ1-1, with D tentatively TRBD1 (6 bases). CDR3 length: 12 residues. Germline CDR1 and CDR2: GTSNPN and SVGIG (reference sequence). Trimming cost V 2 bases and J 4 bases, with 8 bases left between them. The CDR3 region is CAWSSRGTEAFF. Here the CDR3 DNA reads TGTGCCTGGAGTTCCAGGGGCACTGAAGCTTTCTTT.

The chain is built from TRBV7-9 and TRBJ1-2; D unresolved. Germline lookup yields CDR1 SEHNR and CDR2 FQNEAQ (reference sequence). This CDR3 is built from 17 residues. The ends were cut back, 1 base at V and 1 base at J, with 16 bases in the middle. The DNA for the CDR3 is TGTGCCAGCAGCTTAGGTCTTCCGGTCGGGAGTAACTATGGCTACACCTTC. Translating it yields CASSLGLPVGSNYGYTF.

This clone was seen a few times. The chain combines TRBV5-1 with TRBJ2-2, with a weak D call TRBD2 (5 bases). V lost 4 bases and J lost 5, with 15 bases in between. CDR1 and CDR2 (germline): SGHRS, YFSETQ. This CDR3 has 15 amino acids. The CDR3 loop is CASSPALGGTGELFF. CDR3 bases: TGCGCCAGCAGCCCGGCACTAGGCGGTACCGGGGAGCTGTTTTTT.

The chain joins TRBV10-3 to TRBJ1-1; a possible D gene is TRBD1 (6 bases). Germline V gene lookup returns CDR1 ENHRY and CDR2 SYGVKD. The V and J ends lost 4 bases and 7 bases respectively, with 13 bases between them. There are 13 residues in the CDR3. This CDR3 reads CAISGTAKDEAFF. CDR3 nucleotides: TGTGCCATCAGTGGGACAGCAAAGGATGAAGCTTTCTTT.

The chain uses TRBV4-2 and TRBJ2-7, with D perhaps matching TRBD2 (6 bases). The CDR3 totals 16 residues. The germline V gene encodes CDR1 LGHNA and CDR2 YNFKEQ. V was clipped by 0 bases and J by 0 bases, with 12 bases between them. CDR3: CASSQEGRESSYEQYF. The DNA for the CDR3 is TGTGCCAGCAGCCAAGAGGGGCGGGAAAGCTCCTACGAGCAGTACTTC.

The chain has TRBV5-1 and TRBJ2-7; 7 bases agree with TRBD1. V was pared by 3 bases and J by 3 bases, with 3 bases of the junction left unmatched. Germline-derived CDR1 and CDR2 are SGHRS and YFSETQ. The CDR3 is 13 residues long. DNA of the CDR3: TGCGCCAGCAGCTCCCGGGACAGCTACGAGCAGTACTTC. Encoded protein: CASSSRDSYEQYF. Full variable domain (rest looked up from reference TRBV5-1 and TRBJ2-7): KAGVTQTPRYLIKTRGQQVTLSCSPISGHRSVSWYQQTPGQGLQFLFEYFSETQRNKGNFPGRFSGRQFSNSRSEMNVSTLELGDSALYLCASSSRDSYEQYFGPGTRLTVT.

The CDR3 DNA is TGTGCCAGCAGTAGCGGATTAGGGGAGACCCAGTACTTC. Protein sequence: CASSSGLGETQYF. V and J are TRBV6-6 and TRBJ2-5; maybe TRBD2 (5 bases). This CDR3 region has 13 residues. V was cut by 5 bases and J by 5 bases, with 12 bases left in between. CDR1 is MNHNY and CDR2 is SVGAGI in the germline V gene (reference sequence).

CDR3 coding DNA: TGTGCCGGAACAAGAACAGGGGGCGAGAATCAGCCCCAGCATTTT. Encoded protein: CAGTRTGGENQPQHF. V gene TRBV30 combines with J gene TRBJ1-5; 9 bases agree with TRBD1. The CDR3 runs 15 residues. Per the germline V gene, CDR1 is GTSNPN and CDR2 is SVGIG (reference sequence). The J segment lost 4 bases and the V segment lost 8 bases, leaving 12 bases of the junction unmatched.

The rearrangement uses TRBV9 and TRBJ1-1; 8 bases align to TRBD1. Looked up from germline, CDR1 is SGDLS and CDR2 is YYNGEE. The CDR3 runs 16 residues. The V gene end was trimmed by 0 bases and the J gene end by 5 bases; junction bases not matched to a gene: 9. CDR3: CASSVVPGGAGTEAFF. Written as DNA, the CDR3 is TGTGCCAGCAGCGTAGTGCCAGGGGGCGCGGGAACTGAAGCTTTCTTT.

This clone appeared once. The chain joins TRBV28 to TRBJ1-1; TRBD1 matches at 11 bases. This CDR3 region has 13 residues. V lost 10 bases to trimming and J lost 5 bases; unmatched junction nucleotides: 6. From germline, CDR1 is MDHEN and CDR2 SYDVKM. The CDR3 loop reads CATPGTGGTEAFF. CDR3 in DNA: TGTGCCACCCCCGGGACAGGGGGGACTGAAGCTTTCTTT.

This CDR3 is CASSPTNSPLHF. The CDR3, as DNA: TGTGCCAGCAGCCCAACAAATTCACCCCTCCACTTT. V gene TRBV16 combines with J gene TRBJ1-6; no definite D call. This CDR3 spans 12 amino acids. Trimming left V 4 bases short and J 7 bases short, with 5 bases between. Looked up from germline, CDR1 is KGHSY and CDR2 is FQNENV.

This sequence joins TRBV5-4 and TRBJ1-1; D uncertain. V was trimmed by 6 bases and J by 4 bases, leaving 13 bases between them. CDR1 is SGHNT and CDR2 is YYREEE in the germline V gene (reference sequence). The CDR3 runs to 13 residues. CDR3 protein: CASTPPRSTEAFF. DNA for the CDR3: TGTGCCAGCACCCCCCCCAGAAGCACTGAAGCTTTCTTT.

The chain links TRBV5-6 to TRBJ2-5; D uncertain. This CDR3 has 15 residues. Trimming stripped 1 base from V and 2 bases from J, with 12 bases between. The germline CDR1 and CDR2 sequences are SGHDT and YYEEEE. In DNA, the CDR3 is TGTGCCAGCAGCTTGCGGTTCCGGTTTCAAGAGACCCAGTACTTC. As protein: CASSLRFRFQETQYF.

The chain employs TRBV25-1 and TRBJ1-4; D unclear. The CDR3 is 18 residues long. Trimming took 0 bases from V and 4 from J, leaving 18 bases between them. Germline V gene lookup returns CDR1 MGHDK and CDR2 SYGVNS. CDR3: CASSEYKAGLAGNEKLFF. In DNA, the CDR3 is TGTGCCAGCAGTGAATATAAGGCAGGCCTGGCGGGTAATGAAAAACTGTTTTTT.

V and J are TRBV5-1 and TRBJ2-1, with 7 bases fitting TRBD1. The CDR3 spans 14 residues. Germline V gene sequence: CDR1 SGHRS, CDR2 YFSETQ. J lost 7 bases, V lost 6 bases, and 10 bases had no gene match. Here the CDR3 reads CASTRTGVVNEQFF. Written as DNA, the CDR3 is TGCGCCAGCACCCGGACAGGCGTGGTTAATGAGCAGTTCTTC. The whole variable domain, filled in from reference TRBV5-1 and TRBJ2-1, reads KAGVTQTPRYLIKTRGQQVTLSCSPISGHRSVSWYQQTPGQGLQFLFEYFSETQRNKGNFPGRFSGRQFSNSRSEMNVSTLELGDSALYLCASTRTGVVNEQFFGPGTRLTVL.

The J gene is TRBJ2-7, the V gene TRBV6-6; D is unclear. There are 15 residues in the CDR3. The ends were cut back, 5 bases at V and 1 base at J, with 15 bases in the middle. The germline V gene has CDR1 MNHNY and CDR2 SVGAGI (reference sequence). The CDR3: CASSEVVRISYEQYF. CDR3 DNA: TGTGCCAGCAGTGAGGTAGTCCGAATATCCTACGAGCAGTACTTC.

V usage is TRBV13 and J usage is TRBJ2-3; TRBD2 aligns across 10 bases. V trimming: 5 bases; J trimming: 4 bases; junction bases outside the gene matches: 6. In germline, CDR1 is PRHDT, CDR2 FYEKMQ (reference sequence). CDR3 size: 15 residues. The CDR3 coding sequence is TGTGCCAGCAGCGTGGCAGCGGGAGGGCCAGATACGCAGTATTTT. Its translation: CASSVAAGGPDTQYF.